This is a list of T cell receptor beta chains from one sample in a study of graft-versus-host responses after intestinal transplantation. Measured with immunoSEQ multiplex PCR; TCRdb has only the in-frame clones, and not every one. The sample carries about 51,000 clones, about 90% recorded once. These receptors' targets are unknown. The starting material was unstimulated CD4+ T cells sorted from spleen or lymph node cells, obtained before transplant. Source of these receptors: a human donor who was the organ donor for an intestinal transplant. Both conserved end residues are part of each CDR3. The D gene is left open where the match is weak. Expanded clones get a size class; other rows say once, few or many, or leave the size out.

. | TRBJ2-6 | TRBV5-8 | . | CASSFQGTGANVLTF | TGTGCCAGCAGCTTCCAGGGGACCGGGGCCAACGTCCTGACTTTC
. | TRBJ2-4 | TRBV9 | TRBD2 | CASSVESGGLAKNIQYF | TGTGCCAGCAGCGTAGAGAGCGGGGGACTAGCCAAAAACATTCAGTACTTC
few | TRBJ2-2 | TRBV6-6 | . | CASRTRENTGELFF | TGTGCCAGCAGGACTCGGGAGAACACCGGGGAGCTGTTTTTT
. | TRBJ2-7 | TRBV18 | . | CASSSGVAGPNYEQYF | TGTGCCAGCTCATCGGGAGTTGCGGGACCTAACTACGAGCAGTACTTC
. | TRBJ2-2 | TRBV19 | TRBD2 | CASGDGAGGPIGLFF | TGTGCCAGTGGGGACGGGGCGGGAGGGCCAATTGGGCTGTTTTTT
. | TRBJ1-5 | TRBV6-4 | TRBD1 | CASSDGQGGQPQHF | TGTGCCAGCAGTGACGGACAGGGAGGTCAGCCCCAGCATTTT
. | TRBJ2-5 | TRBV5-4 | . | CASSPGQVQYQETQYF | TGTGCCAGCAGCCCTGGGCAGGTTCAGTACCAAGAGACCCAGTACTTC
. | TRBJ2-5 | TRBV15 | TRBD1 | CATDWGQQGTQYF | TGTGCCACAGACTGGGGACAGCAAGGGACCCAGTACTTC
. | TRBJ2-1 | TRBV30 | TRBD2 | CAWIDRTSGPSIGSYNEQFF | TGTGCCTGGATTGACCGGACTAGCGGGCCGAGCATAGGCTCCTACAATGAGCAGTTCTTC
. | TRBJ2-1 | TRBV5-4 | TRBD2 | CASRPHLAEAYNEQFF | TGTGCCAGCAGACCGCACCTAGCGGAGGCCTACAATGAGCAGTTCTTC
. | TRBJ2-2 | TRBV10-3 | . | CAISDGGELFF | TGTGCCATCAGTGACGGTGGGGAGCTGTTTTTT
. | TRBJ2-2 | TRBV21-1 | . | CASSPHRTGPSTGELFF | TGTGCCAGCAGCCCACACCGGACAGGACCCTCAACCGGGGAGCTGTTTTTT
few | TRBJ2-7 | TRBV5-1 | TRBD1 | CASSFGGQGGSEQYF | TGCGCCAGCAGCTTTGGGGGACAGGGAGGGAGCGAGCAGTACTTC
. | TRBJ2-2 | TRBV2 | TRBD1 | CASNTGGYTGELFF | TGTGCCAGCAACACAGGGGGGTACACCGGGGAGCTGTTTTTT
once | TRBJ2-2 | TRBV5-1 | TRBD2 | CASSSSAGVTGELFF | TGCGCCAGCAGCTCCTCAGCGGGAGTGACCGGGGAGCTGTTTTTT
. | TRBJ1-1 | TRBV27 | . | CASSPRGGWNTEAFF | TGTGCCAGCAGTCCGCGGGGCGGGTGGAACACTGAAGCTTTCTTT
. | TRBJ1-2 | TRBV4-3 | . | CASSHRLGEVYGYTF | TGCGCCAGCAGCCACCGCCTCGGGGAGGTCTATGGCTACACCTTC
. | TRBJ2-7 | TRBV30 | . | CAWSEKREQYF | TGTGCCTGGAGCGAAAAGCGGGAGCAGTACTTC
. | TRBJ2-7 | TRBV2 | . | CASSGGLGQYF | TGTGCCAGCAGTGGGGGACTCGGGCAGTACTTC
. | TRBJ2-1 | TRBV9 | . | CASSLTSRDSEQFF | TGTGCCAGCAGCTTAACTAGCCGAGATTCGGAGCAGTTCTTC
few | TRBJ1-2 | TRBV5-4 | . | CASSLGTGIQYGYTF | TGTGCCAGCAGCTTGGGAACAGGGATCCAGTATGGCTACACCTTC
. | TRBJ2-2 | TRBV5-1 | TRBD2 | CASSALAGDWTGELFF | TGCGCCAGCAGCGCCCTAGCGGGAGACTGGACCGGGGAGCTGTTTTTT
. | TRBJ2-3 | TRBV28 | TRBD1 | CASVDGTASTDTQYF | TGTGCCAGCGTTGACGGGACAGCTAGCACAGATACGCAGTATTTT
. | TRBJ2-7 | TRBV5-4 | TRBD1 | CASSAKPGTGIHEQYF | TGTGCCAGCAGCGCTAAGCCCGGGACAGGGATCCACGAGCAGTACTTC
. | TRBJ2-1 | TRBV29-1 | . | CSVWPQNNEQFF | TGCAGCGTTTGGCCTCAGAACAATGAGCAGTTCTTC
few | TRBJ1-3 | TRBV5-5 | . | CASSTGTTGNTIYF | TGTGCCAGCAGCACCGGGACAACCGGAAACACCATATATTTT
. | TRBJ1-5 | TRBV28 | TRBD1 | CASSAWVRQGLEPQHF | TGTGCCAGCAGTGCATGGGTACGACAGGGGTTAGAGCCCCAGCATTTT
few | TRBJ2-7 | TRBV5-1 | . | CASSRGGEGRYEQYF | TGCGCCAGCAGCAGGGGGGGGGAGGGCCGGTACGAGCAGTACTTC
. | TRBJ2-1 | TRBV11-3 | . | CASSLRANEQFF | TGTGCCAGCAGCTTACGAGCAAATGAGCAGTTCTTC
. | TRBJ1-2 | TRBV30 | . | CAWRFGQGNTF | .
. | TRBJ1-1 | TRBV9 | . | CASSVRPVAFF | TGTGCCAGCAGCGTTCGTCCGGTTGCTTTCTTT
. | TRBJ1-4 | TRBV6-5 | TRBD1 | CASSYRGRGEKLFF | TGTGCCAGCAGTTACAGGGGGCGCGGTGAAAAACTGTTTTTT
. | TRBJ1-4 | TRBV18 | . | CASSPREKLFF | TGTGCCAGCTCACCGCGGGAAAAACTGTTTTTT
few | TRBJ1-1 | TRBV27 | . | CASSFQGPHTEAFF | TGTGCCAGCAGTTTCCAGGGCCCCCACACTGAAGCTTTCTTT
once | TRBJ2-2 | TRBV7-3 | TRBD2 | CASSPRLAGELFF | TGTGCCAGCAGCCCGAGACTAGCGGGGGAGCTGTTTTTT
. | TRBJ1-2 | TRBV28 | TRBD1 | CASNAPGQSYGYTF | TGTGCCAGCAACGCTCCGGGACAGAGTTATGGCTACACCTTC
. | TRBJ1-5 | TRBV27 | TRBD1 | CASSFRGGNQPQHF | TGTGCCAGCAGTTTCAGGGGGGGCAATCAGCCCCAGCATTTT
. | TRBJ2-2 | TRBV6-1 | . | CASSGRGPGTGELFF | TGTGCCAGCAGTGGCCGGGGTCCGGGCACCGGGGAGCTGTTTTTT
. | TRBJ1-1 | TRBV2 | . | CASSEGRDTWMNTEAFF | TGTGCCAGCAGTGAAGGCCGGGACACTTGGATGAACACTGAAGCTTTCTTT
. | TRBJ2-5 | TRBV4-2 | . | CASSQAVTPGETQYF | TGTGCCAGCAGCCAAGCAGTGACCCCAGGGGAGACCCAGTACTTC
. | TRBJ2-5 | TRBV13 | . | CASSNQKGRSSETQYF | TGTGCCAGCAGCAATCAGAAGGGGCGGTCAAGCGAGACCCAGTACTTC
. | TRBJ1-2 | TRBV4-1 | TRBD1 | CASSPNRGNYGYTF | TGCGCCAGCAGCCCCAACAGGGGGAACTATGGCTACACCTTC
. | TRBJ2-5 | TRBV27 | TRBD2 | CASSYLSPAGGPGTQYF | TGTGCCAGCAGTTACCTTTCCCCCGCGGGAGGGCCCGGGACCCAGTACTTC
. | TRBJ2-5 | TRBV7-9 | . | CASSLYGSGETQYF | TGTGCCAGCAGTTTATACGGGAGCGGAGAGACCCAGTACTTC
. | TRBJ1-2 | TRBV30 | . | CAWSYRDGSRGYTF | TGTGCCTGGAGCTACAGGGACGGCTCGCGGGGCTACACCTTC
. | TRBJ2-1 | TRBV28 | TRBD1 | CASTLGTGVREQFF | TGTGCCAGCACCTTGGGGACAGGGGTGCGGGAGCAGTTCTTC
. | TRBJ1-5 | TRBV18 | . | CASSPEGAQPQHF | TGTGCCAGCTCACCAGAGGGAGCTCAGCCCCAGCATTTT
. | TRBJ2-7 | TRBV7-9 | . | CASSLGGGFLREQYF | TGTGCCAGCAGCTTAGGGGGGGGCTTTCTCCGCGAGCAGTACTTC